This T cell receptor (beta chain) was found in a study of cytomegalovirus exposure and HLA in healthy donors. PCR employed 60 Vbeta and 13 Jbeta primers. Produced via immunoSEQ multiplex PCR; TCRdb's table is partial and in-frame only. This sample has about 120,000 clones, with 50% to 65% found just once. V lost 4 bases, J lost 2 bases, and 8 bases lay in between. The CDR3 contains 13 residues. CDR1 and CDR2 (germline): SNHLY, FYNNEI. This clone has a handful of counts. The rearrangement uses TRBV2 and TRBJ2-5, with D hard to call. This clonotype was obtained from a man aged 35-49 years in good health and CMV-seropositive. The specimen was PBMCs. CDR3 DNA: TGTGCCAGCAGTGTTATATTACAAGAGACCCAGTACTTC. Translating gives CASSVILQETQYF.